One and the same sample provided the 31 T cell receptor beta chains below, sequenced in a study of regulatory T cells in long-lasting Graves disease. Time point: newly diagnosed GD, antithyroid drugs for less than 3 months. PBMCs provided the RNA from which the TCR library was made. Researchers made TCR beta libraries by using iRepertoire HTBI primers and running Arm-PCR on CDR3 regions. TCRdb itself ran the multiplex PCR reads through MiXCR, one entry per CDR3 protein. The repertoire consists of some 450,000 distinct CDR3 sequences, with roughly 15% occurring once and the leading ten covering about 10%. The same sample was also used in a study of T cells in Graves' hyperthyroidism and ophthalmopathy.

This specimen consisted of peripheral blood mononuclear cells (PBMCs), obtained at new diagnosis, from a patient treated with antithyroid drugs. The receptors were gathered from a woman aged 25 to 39 with Graves disease.

There are many counts of this clonotype. The chain carries TRBV7-8 and TRBJ2-1, with a weak D call TRBD2 (6 bases). This CDR3 has 12 residues. Germline CDR1 SGHVS, CDR2 FQNEAQ. Trimming shortened V by 4 bases and J by 11 bases, and 12 bases separated the two germline ends. CDR3 residues: CASSSGVGQQFF. The DNA for the CDR3 is TGTGCCAGCAGCTCGGGGGTGGGGCAGCAGTTCTTC.

In its sample, this clonotype was seen a few times. The gene calls are TRBV14 and TRBJ1-1; no firm D call. CDR3 length: 14 amino acids. In germline, CDR1 is SGHDN, CDR2 FVKESK. V was cut by 4 bases and J by 4 bases, with 13 bases left in between. The CDR3 protein is CASSRWGEVTEAFF. CDR3 sequence (DNA): TGTGCCAGCAGCCGATGGGGAGAGGTCACTGAAGCTTTCTTT.

This clonotype has at least ten counts. This sequence joins TRBV20-1 and TRBJ2-2; D might be TRBD1 or TRBD2, each matching 5 bases. The CDR3 has 14 amino acids. Germline loops: CDR1 DFQATT, CDR2 SNEGSKA (reference sequence). V was shortened by 0 bases and J by 7 bases, with 12 bases between the two germline ends. The CDR3 region is CSARDRGAGGELFF. In nucleotides, the CDR3 is TGCAGTGCTAGAGATCGAGGGGCCGGCGGGGAGCTGTTTTTT.

At least ten counts were recorded for this clonotype. The chain carries TRBV3-1 and TRBJ2-1; the D is unclear. Between the trimmed V and J ends, which lost 1 base and 5 bases, there was a span of 21 bases. CDR1 and CDR2 (germline): LGHDT, YNNKEL (reference sequence). This CDR3 comprises 18 residues. CDR3 DNA sequence: TGTGCCAGCAGCCAAGGAATCCTAGGGAAGGGCCGAGACAATGAGCAGTTCTTC. Translation gives CASSQGILGKGRDNEQFF.

The chain links TRBV20-1 to TRBJ1-6; D not resolved. This CDR3 spans 15 amino acids. Trimming shortened V by 0 bases and J by 6 bases, and 12 bases separated the two germline ends. The germline CDR1 and CDR2 sequences are DFQATT and SNEGSKA (reference sequence). Here the CDR3 DNA reads TGCAGTGCTAGAGATGTCACGGACTCTAATTCACCCCTCCACTTT. Translating it yields CSARDVTDSNSPLHF.

This clonotype has ten or more counts. This chain uses TRBV7-9 with TRBJ1-2; D not resolved. The V gene lost 1 base and the J gene lost 4 bases, with 19 bases spanning the gap. Germline-derived CDR1 and CDR2 are SEHNR and FQNEAQ (reference sequence). This CDR3 has 17 amino acids. The CDR3 DNA reads as TGTGCCAGCAGCTTAGAGAGGCGCAGACCTATTCCCTATGGCTACACCTTC. It yields the protein CASSLERRRPIPYGYTF.

The chain couples TRBV7-2 to TRBJ1-1, with 7 bases lining up with TRBD1. Germline assignment: CDR1 SGHTA and CDR2 FQGNSA. The CDR3 spans 13 residues. J gave up 11 bases and V 5 bases, and 11 bases lay outside the gene matches. The CDR3 region has the DNA TGTGCCAGCAGCATCACAGGGGCGGGGGAGGCTTTCTTT. Protein sequence: CASSITGAGEAFF.

This clonotype was seen only a few times. V and J are TRBV28 and TRBJ1-2; D possibly corresponds to TRBD1 (5 bases). The V end was cut by 7 bases, the J end by 4 bases, with 16 bases between. The CDR3 extends over 14 amino acids. CDR1 is MDHEN and CDR2 is SYDVKM in the germline V gene. The CDR3 bases are TGTGCCAGCACCTCCCCCCCAGGGAGCTATGGCTACACCTTC. Amino acids: CASTSPPGSYGYTF.

The gene calls are TRBV4-1 and TRBJ2-2, with D maybe TRBD2 (6 bases). Germline V gene lookup returns CDR1 MGHRA and CDR2 YSYEKL. Trimming cost V 1 base and J 7 bases, with 13 bases left between them. This CDR3 spans 15 amino acids. In DNA form, the CDR3 reads TGCGCCAGCAGCCAAGGGACGGGGGTGATCGGGGAGCTGTTTTTT. As protein: CASSQGTGVIGELFF.

The sample holds a few counts of this clonotype. The V and J genes are TRBV11-1 and TRBJ2-2; the match to TRBD1 covers 9 bases. Germline-derived CDR1 and CDR2 are SGHAT and FQDESV (reference sequence). V trimming: 1 base; J trimming: 5 bases; junction bases outside the gene matches: 8. The CDR3 length is 17 residues. The CDR3 DNA reads as TGTGCCAGCAGCTTAGGGCGGTGGGGACAGGGAACCGGGGAGCTGTTTTTT. Its translation is CASSLGRWGQGTGELFF.

In regard to this clonotype: This may stem from a read error, because a much larger clone lies one nucleotide away. The rearrangement uses TRBV5-1 and TRBJ2-5; D may be TRBD2 (6 bases). This CDR3 is 14 amino acids long. Per germline, CDR1 SGHRS and CDR2 YFSETQ. Deletions cut 7 bases from V and 9 bases from J, with 22 bases between. CDR3 DNA sequence: TGCGCCAGCGTAGAGGGACGTGGAGGGGAGGCCCAGTACTTC. Residues: CASVEGRGGEAQYF. Full variable domain (remainder filled in from reference TRBV5-1 and TRBJ2-5): KAGVTQTPRYLIKTRGQQVTLSCSPISGHRSVSWYQQTPGQGLQFLFEYFSETQRNKGNFPGRFSGRQFSNSRSEMNVSTLELGDSALYLCASVEGRGGEAQYFGPGTRLLVL.

This clonotype was counted many times. The genes are TRBV12-3 or TRBV12-4 and TRBJ1-2, with 11 bases identical to TRBD1. The CDR3 totals 18 residues. The V segment lost 1 base and the J segment 5 bases; nucleotides outside the gene matches: 12. Here the CDR3 reads CASSLGPSLDRGLYGYTF. CDR3 DNA sequence: TGTGCCAGCAGTTTAGGCCCCTCGCTGGACAGGGGGCTTTATGGCTACACCTTC.

The chain joins TRBV7-2 to TRBJ2-2, with D possibly matching TRBD2 (5 bases). V gave up 2 bases and J gave up 3 bases, with 10 bases separating them. CDR1 and CDR2 (germline): SGHTA, FQGNSA. The CDR3 totals 15 residues. For the CDR3, the DNA is TGTGCCAGCAGCTTATATTTGGGAGACACCGGGGAGCTGTTTTTT. This translates into CASSLYLGDTGELFF. Full variable domain (outside the CDR3, taken from reference TRBV7-2 and TRBJ2-2): GAGVSQSPSNKVTEKGKDVELRCDPISGHTALYWYRQSLGQGLEFLIYFQGNSAPDKSGLPSDRFSAERTGGSVSTLTIQRTQQEDSAVYLCASSLYLGDTGELFFGEGSRLTVL.

In its sample, this clonotype was seen many times. Relative to the germline gene, one junction end is altered; a read error may explain this. The CDR3 DNA sequence: TGTGCCAGCAGCCAAGATAGTTGGGGTGTAGCGCCCCCAGACTTC. It is translated as CASSQDSWGVAPPDF. The rearrangement joins TRBV3-1 to TRBJ2-7; tentatively, D is TRBD2 (5 bases). CDR1 LGHDT and CDR2 YNNKEL come from the germline V gene (reference sequence). The CDR3 is 15 residues long.

This clonotype came up many times. The chain joins TRBV28 to TRBJ2-1; 7 bases map to TRBD2. Germline-derived CDR1 and CDR2 are MDHEN and SYDVKM. The length of the CDR3 is 16 residues. Trimming cost V 6 bases and J 7 bases; bases outside gene matches: 15. CDR3 protein: CASRKDGGGPMNEQFF. CDR3 nucleotide sequence: TGTGCCAGCAGAAAAGACGGGGGAGGGCCTATGAATGAGCAGTTCTTC.

A note on this clonotype: A far more abundant clone sits one base away, making this likely a read error. CDR3 sequence: CASTRARGETRYF. The CDR3 DNA is TGTGCCAGCACCCGGGCCAGGGGAGAGACCCGGTACTTC. The chain is built from TRBV11-3 and TRBJ2-5, with D possibly being TRBD1 (6 bases). Germline CDR1 reads SGHNT; CDR2 reads YENEEA. The CDR3 consists of 13 residues.

This clonotype occurred many times. This chain links TRBV11-3 with TRBJ2-2, with D uncertain. From germline, CDR1 is SGHNT and CDR2 YENEEA. The V end was cut by 4 bases, the J end by 6 bases, with 6 bases between. This CDR3 is 12 amino acids long. CDR3 bases: TGTGCCAGCAGCTCCCTTGCCGGGGAGCTGTTTTTT. It encodes CASSSLAGELFF.

The table lists this clonotype with many counts. This sequence joins TRBV11-2 and TRBJ1-5; TRBD1 is a possible D gene (5 bases). Germline CDR1 SGHAT, CDR2 FQNNGV. The CDR3 totals 14 residues. V dropped 2 bases and J dropped 9 bases, with 14 bases sitting between them. CDR3 protein: CASSLMGERWPQHF. The CDR3 nucleotides are TGTGCCAGCAGCTTAATGGGGGAGAGGTGGCCCCAGCATTTT.

This clonotype appeared a few times. The J gene is TRBJ1-4, the V gene TRBV19, with D perhaps TRBD1 (6 bases). This CDR3 is built from 19 residues. Between the trimmed V and J ends, which lost 5 bases and 0 bases, there was a span of 22 bases. CDR1 and CDR2 (germline): LNHDA, SQIVND (reference sequence). DNA for the CDR3: TGTGCCAGTAGTCCCTTGGACAGACTGACCCACACAACTAATGAAAAACTGTTTTTT. Its translation: CASSPLDRLTHTTNEKLFF.

This clonotype was counted only a few times. V usage is TRBV20-1 and J usage is TRBJ1-6, with TRBD1 as a possible D gene (5 bases). Trimming cost V 6 bases and J 10 bases, with 16 bases left between them. CDR1 and CDR2 (germline): DFQATT, SNEGSKA (reference sequence). There are 13 residues in the CDR3. Here the CDR3 DNA reads TGCAGTGCCAAAGAGGTCGGGGGATCACCCCTCCACTTT. Encoded protein: CSAKEVGGSPLHF.

This clonotype showed up many times. The CDR3 loop reads CSVVGVVSRTDTQYF. In DNA, the CDR3 is TGCAGCGTTGTGGGGGTGGTTAGCCGCACAGATACGCAGTATTTT. This chain uses TRBV29-1 with TRBJ2-3; either TRBD1 or TRBD2 may fit D (5 bases each). The V and J ends lost 4 bases and 1 base respectively, with 15 bases between them. The germline gives CDR1 SQVTM, CDR2 ANQGSEA. The CDR3 contains 15 residues.

In this sample, this clonotype turned up many times. The chain recombines TRBV4-1 with TRBJ1-2; TRBD1 might be the D (5 bases). V shed 4 bases and J shed 8 bases, with 17 bases lying between them. The CDR3 has 14 residues. Germline CDR1 and CDR2: MGHRA and YSYEKL. CDR3 in amino acids: CASSRNIGTGGYTF. Written as DNA, the CDR3 is TGCGCCAGCAGCCGGAATATCGGGACTGGGGGCTACACCTTC.

This clonotype was recorded at least ten times. V gene TRBV2 combines with J gene TRBJ1-4; 7 positions match TRBD1. CDR1 and CDR2 (germline): SNHLY, FYNNEI. The CDR3 covers 16 residues. The ends lost 6 bases at V and 0 bases at J; junction bases unmatched: 7. The CDR3 region has the DNA TGTGCCAGCAGCCCGGACAGGAGAACAACTAATGAAAAACTGTTTTTT. Translated, it gives CASSPDRRTTNEKLFF.

This clonotype was observed at least ten times. The chain joins TRBV20-1 to TRBJ2-7; D is undetermined. The CDR3 covers 14 residues. From germline, CDR1 is DFQATT and CDR2 SNEGSKA (reference sequence). As DNA, the CDR3 is TGCAGCCAGGTTGGCAGTCCAAGCTCCTACGAGCAGTACTTC. Encoded protein: CSQVGSPSSYEQYF.

This clonotype was detected ten times or more. The chain combines TRBV7-2 with TRBJ2-5; D uncertain. Trimming cost V 5 bases and J 5 bases, with 15 bases left between them. Germline CDR1 reads SGHTA; CDR2 reads FQGNSA. This CDR3 has 14 amino acids. DNA for the CDR3: TGTGCCAGCAGCCAATTGGCCCAATCGGAGACCCAGTACTTC. Translating it yields CASSQLAQSETQYF.

At least ten counts were recorded for this clonotype. The chain uses TRBV10-3 and TRBJ2-7; 12 nucleotides line up with TRBD1. CDR1 is ENHRY and CDR2 is SYGVKD in the germline V gene. The CDR3 extends over 14 amino acids. The V segment lost 5 bases and the J segment 6 bases; nucleotides outside the gene matches: 5. The CDR3 DNA follows: TGTGCCATCAGTCCGGGACAGGGGGCGGGCGAGCAGTACTTC. It encodes CAISPGQGAGEQYF.

This clonotype was observed a handful of times. The chain couples TRBV14 to TRBJ2-1; tentative D call: TRBD1 (6 bases). The CDR3 has 12 amino acids. V lost 8 bases, J lost 7 bases, and 12 bases lay in between. Per germline, CDR1 SGHDN and CDR2 FVKESK. The CDR3, as DNA: TGTGCCAGCGGCGTCACAGGGAATGAGCAGTTCTTC. Translating it yields CASGVTGNEQFF.

A few counts support this clonotype. The V call is TRBV4-1, the J call TRBJ1-3; D unclear. Germline V gene lookup returns CDR1 MGHRA and CDR2 YSYEKL. The CDR3 covers 16 residues. Trimming removed 0 bases from V and 2 bases from J, with 11 bases in between. The DNA for the CDR3 is TGCGCCAGCAGCCAAGATCCTCGGTGGCCTGGAAACACCATATATTTT. Amino acids: CASSQDPRWPGNTIYF.

This clonotype has a count of ten or more. The chain has TRBV3-1 and TRBJ2-2; D is unclear. Germline V gives CDR1 LGHDT, CDR2 YNNKEL (reference sequence). The CDR3 is 14 amino acids. Trimming removed 5 bases from V and 7 bases from J, with 14 bases in between. The CDR3 DNA follows: TGTGCCAGCAGCACCATACACTCCGGCGGGGAGCTGTTTTTT. It yields the protein CASSTIHSGGELFF.

This clonotype was seen ten or more times. The chain combines TRBV28 with TRBJ1-2, with TRBD1 as a possible D gene (5 bases). The germline gives CDR1 MDHEN, CDR2 SYDVKM. The V and J ends lost 4 bases and 0 bases respectively, with 9 bases between them. CDR3 length: 14 residues. In DNA, the CDR3 is TGTGCCAGCAGTTCCGGGGCGGCTAACTATGGCTACACCTTC. Protein product: CASSSGAANYGYTF.

The chain recombines TRBV3-1 with TRBJ2-1; TRBD2 agrees at 11 bases. The CDR3 consists of 18 residues. With 4 bases clipped from V and 6 bases from J, the junction kept 14 bases outside the gene matches. Germline CDR1 LGHDT, CDR2 YNNKEL (reference sequence). Written as DNA, the CDR3 is TGTGCCAGCAGCCGACCTACTAGCGGGAGTCCCCGGGGCAATGAGCAGTTCTTC. Translated: CASSRPTSGSPRGNEQFF.